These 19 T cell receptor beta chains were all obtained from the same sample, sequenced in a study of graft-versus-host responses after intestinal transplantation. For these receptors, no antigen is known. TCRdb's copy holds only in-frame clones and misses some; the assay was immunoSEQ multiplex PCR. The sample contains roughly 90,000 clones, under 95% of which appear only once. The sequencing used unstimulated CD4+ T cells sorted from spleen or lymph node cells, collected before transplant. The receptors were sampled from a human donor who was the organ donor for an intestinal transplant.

Written as DNA, the CDR3 is TGCGCCAGCAGCTCTGGACAGGGGGGATTCTCTGGAAACACCATATATTTT. Its protein is CASSSGQGGFSGNTIYF. This chain uses TRBV5-1 with TRBJ1-3, with 10 positions matching TRBD1. The V gene's germline CDR1 is SGHRS and CDR2 YFSETQ. CDR3 length equals 17 residues. Trimming cost V 3 bases and J 0 bases; bases outside gene matches: 6.

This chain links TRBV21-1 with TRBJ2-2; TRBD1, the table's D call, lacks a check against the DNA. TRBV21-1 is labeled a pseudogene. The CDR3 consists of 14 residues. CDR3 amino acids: CASSGTGRIGELFF. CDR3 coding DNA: TGTGCCAGCTCCGGGACAGGGAGGATCGGGGAGCTGTTTTTT.

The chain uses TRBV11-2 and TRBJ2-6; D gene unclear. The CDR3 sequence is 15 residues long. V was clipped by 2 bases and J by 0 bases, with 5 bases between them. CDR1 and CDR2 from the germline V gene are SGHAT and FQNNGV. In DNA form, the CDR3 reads TGTGCCAGCAGCTTACGGAGCTCTGGGGCCAACGTCCTGACTTTC. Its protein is CASSLRSSGANVLTF. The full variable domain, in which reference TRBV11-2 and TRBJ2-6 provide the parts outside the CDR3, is EAGVAQSPRYKIIEKRQSVAFWCNPISGHATLYWYQQILGQGPKLLIQFQNNGVVDDSQLPKDRFSAERLKGVDSTLKIQPAKLEDSAVYLCASSLRSSGANVLTFGAGSRLTVL.

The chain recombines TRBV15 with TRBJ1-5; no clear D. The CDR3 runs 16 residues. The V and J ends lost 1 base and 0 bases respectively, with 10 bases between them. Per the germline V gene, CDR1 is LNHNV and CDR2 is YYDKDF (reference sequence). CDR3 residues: CATSRGRGASNQPQHF. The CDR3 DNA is TGTGCCACCAGCAGAGGAAGAGGCGCTAGCAATCAGCCCCAGCATTTT.

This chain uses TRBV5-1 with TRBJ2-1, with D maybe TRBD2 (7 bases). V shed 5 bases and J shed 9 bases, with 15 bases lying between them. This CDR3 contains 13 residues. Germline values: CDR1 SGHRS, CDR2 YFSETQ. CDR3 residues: CASSVNREGEQFF. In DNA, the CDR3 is TGCGCCAGCAGTGTGAACAGGGAGGGTGAGCAGTTCTTC.

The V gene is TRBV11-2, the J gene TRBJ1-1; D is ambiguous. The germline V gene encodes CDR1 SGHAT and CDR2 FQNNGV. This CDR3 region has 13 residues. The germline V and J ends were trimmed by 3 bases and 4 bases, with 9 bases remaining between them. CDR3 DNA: TGTGCCAGCAGCTTGAGTCTAGGCACTGAAGCTTTCTTT. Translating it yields CASSLSLGTEAFF.

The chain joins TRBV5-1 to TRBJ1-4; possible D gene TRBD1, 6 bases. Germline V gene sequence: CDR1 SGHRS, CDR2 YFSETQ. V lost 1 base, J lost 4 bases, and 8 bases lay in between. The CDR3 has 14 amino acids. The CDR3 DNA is TGCGCCAGCAGCTTGAGGGGGGGTAATGAAAAACTGTTTTTT. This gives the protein CASSLRGGNEKLFF.

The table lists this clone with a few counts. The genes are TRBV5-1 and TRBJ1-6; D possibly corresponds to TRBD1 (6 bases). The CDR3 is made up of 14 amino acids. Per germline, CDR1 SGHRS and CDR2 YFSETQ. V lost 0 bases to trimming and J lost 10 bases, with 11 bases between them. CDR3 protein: CASSLDREVSPLHF. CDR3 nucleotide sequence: TGCGCCAGCAGCTTGGACAGGGAAGTATCACCCCTCCACTTT.

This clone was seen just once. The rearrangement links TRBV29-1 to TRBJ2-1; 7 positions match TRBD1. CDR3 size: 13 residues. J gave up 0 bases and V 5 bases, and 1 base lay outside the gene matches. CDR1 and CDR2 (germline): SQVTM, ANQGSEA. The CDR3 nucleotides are TGCAGCGTTTACAGGGGCTCCTACAATGAGCAGTTCTTC. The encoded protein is CSVYRGSYNEQFF.

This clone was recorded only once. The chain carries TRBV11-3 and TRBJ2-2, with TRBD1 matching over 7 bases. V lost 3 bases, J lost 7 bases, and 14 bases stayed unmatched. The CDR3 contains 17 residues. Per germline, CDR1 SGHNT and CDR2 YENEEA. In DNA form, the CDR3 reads TGTGCCAGCAGCTTTGATATCTACGGGACAGTCAACGGGGAGCTGTTTTTT. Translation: CASSFDIYGTVNGELFF.

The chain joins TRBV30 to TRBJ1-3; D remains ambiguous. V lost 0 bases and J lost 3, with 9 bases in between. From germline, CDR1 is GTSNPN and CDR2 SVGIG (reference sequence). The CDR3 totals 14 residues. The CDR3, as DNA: TGTGCCTGGAGTGTCCAGGTGTATGGAAACACCATATATTTT. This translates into CAWSVQVYGNTIYF.

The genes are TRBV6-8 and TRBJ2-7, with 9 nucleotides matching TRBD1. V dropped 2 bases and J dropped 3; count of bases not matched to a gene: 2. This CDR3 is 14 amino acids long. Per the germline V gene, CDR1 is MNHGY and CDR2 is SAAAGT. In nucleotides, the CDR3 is TGTGCCAGCAGTTACCGGGACAGGGTCTACGAGCAGTACTTC. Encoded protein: CASSYRDRVYEQYF.

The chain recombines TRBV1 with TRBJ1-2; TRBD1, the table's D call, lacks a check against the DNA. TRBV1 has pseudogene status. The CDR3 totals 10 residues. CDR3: CTSSRALYTF. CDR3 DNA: TGCACCAGCAGCCGGGCCCTCTACACCTTC.

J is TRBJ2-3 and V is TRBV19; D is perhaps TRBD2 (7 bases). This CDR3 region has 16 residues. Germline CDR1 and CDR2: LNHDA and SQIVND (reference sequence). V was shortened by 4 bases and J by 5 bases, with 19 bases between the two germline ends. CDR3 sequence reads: CASSKWSSGGQDTQYF. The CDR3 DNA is TGTGCCAGTAGTAAATGGTCCTCGGGGGGCCAAGATACGCAGTATTTT.

In DNA, the CDR3 is TGTGCCAGCAGCTTAGTGGGAGGAACAGGTCTCACTGAAGCTTTCTTT. The encoded protein is CASSLVGGTGLTEAFF. The chain recombines TRBV7-3 with TRBJ1-1; TRBD1 is a possible D gene (5 bases). CDR3 length: 16 amino acids. Trimming left V 2 bases short and J 4 bases short, with 17 bases between. In germline, CDR1 is SGHTA, CDR2 FQGTGA.

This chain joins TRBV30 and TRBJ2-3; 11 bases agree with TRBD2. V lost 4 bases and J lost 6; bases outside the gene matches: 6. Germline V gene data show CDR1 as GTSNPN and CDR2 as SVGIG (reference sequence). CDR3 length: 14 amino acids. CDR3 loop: CAWKASGRTDTQYF. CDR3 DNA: TGTGCCTGGAAGGCTAGCGGGAGGACTGATACGCAGTATTTT.

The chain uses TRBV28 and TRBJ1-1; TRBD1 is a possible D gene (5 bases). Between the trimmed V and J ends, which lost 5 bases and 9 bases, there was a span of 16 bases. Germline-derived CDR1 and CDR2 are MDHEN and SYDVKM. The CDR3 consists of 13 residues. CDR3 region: CASSPYRQSKAFF. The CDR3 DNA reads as TGTGCCAGCAGTCCATACCGACAGTCCAAAGCTTTCTTT.

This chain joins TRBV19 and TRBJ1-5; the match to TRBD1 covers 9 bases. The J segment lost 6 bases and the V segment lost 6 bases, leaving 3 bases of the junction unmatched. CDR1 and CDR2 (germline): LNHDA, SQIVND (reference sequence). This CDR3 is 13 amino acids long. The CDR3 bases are TGTGCCAGTAGGGGACAGGGAGGTCAGCCCCAGCATTTT. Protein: CASRGQGGQPQHF.

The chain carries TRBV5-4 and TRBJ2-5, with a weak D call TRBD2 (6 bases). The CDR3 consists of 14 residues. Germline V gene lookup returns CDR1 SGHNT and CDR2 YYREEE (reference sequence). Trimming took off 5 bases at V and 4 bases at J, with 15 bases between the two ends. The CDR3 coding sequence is TGTGCCAGCAGTTTCACCGGGAGAGGAGAGACCCAGTACTTC. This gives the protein CASSFTGRGETQYF.